This TCR beta chain stems from a study of blood T cell repertoires in COVID-19. Study-wide background: Sites across the United States, Italy and Spain contributed samples from acute and convalescent COVID-19. The cDNA or gDNA used as material had been derived from T cells, B-cell-depleted T cells, or PBMCs.

The CDR3 consists of 13 residues. The trim removed 5 bases at V and 8 bases at J, leaving 8 bases unmatched. As originally analysed: Reference gene primers were amplified, and this amplification served to estimate nucleated cell counts. Assay used: immunoSEQ multiplex PCR; TCRdb lists only in-frame clones, some missing. The DNA gave D and trimming, while V, J and clone size come from that table. The sample holds 170,000 or so clones, around 87% seen once. This chain uses TRBV12-3 or TRBV12-4 with TRBJ1-1; 7 positions agree with TRBD1. Material: peripheral blood. The clonotype originates from a man between 35 and 55 years old with active or convalescent COVID-19. The CDR3 coding sequence is TGTGCCAGCAGTATGACAGGGTTGGGGGAAGCTTTCTTT. Protein sequence: CASSMTGLGEAFF.